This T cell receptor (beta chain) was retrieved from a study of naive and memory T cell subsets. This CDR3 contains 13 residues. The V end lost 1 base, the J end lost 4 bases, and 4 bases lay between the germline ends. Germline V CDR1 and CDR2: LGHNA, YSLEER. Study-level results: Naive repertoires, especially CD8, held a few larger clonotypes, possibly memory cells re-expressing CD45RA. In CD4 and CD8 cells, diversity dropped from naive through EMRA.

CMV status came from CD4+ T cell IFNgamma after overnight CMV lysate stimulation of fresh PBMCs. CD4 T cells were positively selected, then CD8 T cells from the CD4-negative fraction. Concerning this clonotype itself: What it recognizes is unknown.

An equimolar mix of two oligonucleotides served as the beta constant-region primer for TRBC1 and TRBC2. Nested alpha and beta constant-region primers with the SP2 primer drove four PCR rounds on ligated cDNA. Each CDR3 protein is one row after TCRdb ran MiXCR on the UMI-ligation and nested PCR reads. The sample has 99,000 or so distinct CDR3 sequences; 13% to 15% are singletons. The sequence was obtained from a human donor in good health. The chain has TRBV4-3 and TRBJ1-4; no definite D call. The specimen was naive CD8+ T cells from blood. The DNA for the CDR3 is TGCGCCAGCAGCCAAGCAGATAATGAAAAACTGTTTTTT. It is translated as CASSQADNEKLFF.